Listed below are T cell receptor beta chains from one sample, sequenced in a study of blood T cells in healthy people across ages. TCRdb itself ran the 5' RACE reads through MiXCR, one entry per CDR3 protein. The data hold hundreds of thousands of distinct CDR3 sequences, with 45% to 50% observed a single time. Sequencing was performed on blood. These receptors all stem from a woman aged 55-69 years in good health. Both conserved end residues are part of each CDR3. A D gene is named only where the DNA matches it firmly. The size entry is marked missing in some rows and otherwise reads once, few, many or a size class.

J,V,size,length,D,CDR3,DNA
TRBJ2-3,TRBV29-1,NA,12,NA,CSVVATTDTQYF,TGCAGCGTTGTTGCCACCACAGATACGCAGTATTTT
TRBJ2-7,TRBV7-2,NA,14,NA,CASSVGLPGYEQYF,TGTGCCAGCAGCGTAGGACTACCTGGCTACGAGCAGTACTTC
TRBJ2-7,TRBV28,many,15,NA,CASTPGSGGWYEQYF,TGTGCCAGCACCCCCGGCTCGGGCGGATGGTACGAGCAGTACTTC
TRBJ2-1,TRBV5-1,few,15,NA,CASSFGSSSYNEQFF,TGCGCCAGCAGCTTCGGCAGCTCTTCCTACAATGAGCAGTTCTTC
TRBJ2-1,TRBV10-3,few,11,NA,CAIRGYNEQFF,TGTGCCATCAGGGGTTACAATGAGCAGTTCTTC
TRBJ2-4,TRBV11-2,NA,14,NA,CASRPGTAKNIQYF,TGTGCCAGCAGGCCCGGGACGGCCAAAAACATTCAGTACTTC
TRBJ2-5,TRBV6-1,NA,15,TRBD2,CTSVRGGRAQETQYF,TGTACCAGCGTCAGGGGCGGGAGGGCTCAAGAGACCCAGTACTTC
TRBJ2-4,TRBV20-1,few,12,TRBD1,CSAWDTGDIQYF,TGCAGTGCATGGGACACAGGGGACATTCAGTACTTC
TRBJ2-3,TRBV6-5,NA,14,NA,CASSPPGVDGTQYF,TGTGCCAGCAGTCCTCCAGGGGTAGACGGTACGCAGTATTTT
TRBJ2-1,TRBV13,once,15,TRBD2,CASSGGLAGLNEQFF,TGTGCCAGCAGCGGGGGACTAGCGGGCCTAAATGAGCAGTTCTTC
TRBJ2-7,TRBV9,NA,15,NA,CASSVGGGGSYEQYF,TGTGCCAGCAGCGTAGGAGGAGGGGGCTCCTACGAGCAGTACTTC
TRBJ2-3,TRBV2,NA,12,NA,CASLAVGDTQYF,TGTGCCAGCTTAGCCGTGGGGGATACGCAGTATTTT
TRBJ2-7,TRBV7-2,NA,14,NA,CASSLGAGEYEQYF,TGTGCCAGCAGCTTAGGAGCGGGCGAATACGAGCAGTACTTC
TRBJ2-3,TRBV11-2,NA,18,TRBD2,CASSLVGTSGSVRDTQYF,TGTGCCAGCAGCTTAGTGGGGACTAGCGGGAGTGTTAGAGATACGCAGTATTTT
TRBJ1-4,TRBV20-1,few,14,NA,CSARETVTNEKLFF,TGCAGTGCTAGAGAGACAGTGACGAATGAAAAACTGTTTTTT
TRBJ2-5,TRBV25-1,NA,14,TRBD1,CASSEGQVQETQYF,TGTGCCAGCAGTGAGGGACAGGTTCAAGAGACCCAGTACTTC
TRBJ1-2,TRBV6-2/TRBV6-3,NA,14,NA,CASSALDSNYGYTF,TGTGCCAGCAGTGCTCTGGACAGCAACTATGGCTACACCTTC
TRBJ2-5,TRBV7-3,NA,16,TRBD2,CASSPTGTSSKETQYF,TGTGCCAGCAGCCCGACCGGGACTAGCAGTAAAGAGACCCAGTACTTC
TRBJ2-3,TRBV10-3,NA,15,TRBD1,CAIIAATGGTDTQYF,TGTGCCATCATAGCCGCTACAGGGGGAACAGATACGCAGTATTTT
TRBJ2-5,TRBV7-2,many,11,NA,CASSPQETQYF,TGTGCCAGCAGCCCGCAAGAGACCCAGTACTTC
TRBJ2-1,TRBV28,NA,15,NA,CASSQRLPRNNEQFF,TGTGCCAGCAGCCAAAGACTTCCCAGAAACAATGAGCAGTTCTTC
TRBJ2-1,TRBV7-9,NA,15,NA,CASSLVPASHNEQFF,TGTGCCAGCAGCTTAGTCCCGGCCAGTCACAATGAGCAGTTCTTC
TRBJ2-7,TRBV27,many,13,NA,CASSPTGYYEQYF,TGTGCCAGCAGCCCTACAGGCTACTACGAGCAGTACTTC
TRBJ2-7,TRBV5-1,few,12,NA,CASSSNFGEQYF,TGCGCCAGCAGCTCAAACTTCGGCGAGCAGTACTTC
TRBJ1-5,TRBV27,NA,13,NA,CASGTWGNQPQHF,TGTGCCAGCGGTACTTGGGGGAATCAGCCCCAGCATTTT
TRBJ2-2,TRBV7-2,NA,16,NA,CASTRQSGTSSGELFF,TGTGCCAGCACCAGACAGAGCGGGACATCCTCCGGGGAGCTGTTTTTT
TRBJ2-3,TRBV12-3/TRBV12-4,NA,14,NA,CASSLVTQTDTQYF,TGTGCCAGCAGTTTAGTGACCCAAACAGATACGCAGTATTTT
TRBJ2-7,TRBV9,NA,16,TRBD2,CASSVGLAGGLYEQYF,TGTGCCAGCAGCGTAGGTCTAGCGGGAGGTCTCTACGAGCAGTACTTC
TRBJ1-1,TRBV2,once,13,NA,CASRPNGGTEAFF,TGTGCCAGCAGGCCAAACGGTGGCACTGAAGCTTTCTTT
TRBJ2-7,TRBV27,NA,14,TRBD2,CASSVLAGSYEQYF,TGTGCCAGCAGTGTACTAGCGGGATCGTACGAGCAGTACTTC
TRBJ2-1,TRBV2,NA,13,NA,CASRAGFVAPSFF,TGTGCCAGCAGAGCAGGTTTTGTCGCACCCTCGTTCTTC
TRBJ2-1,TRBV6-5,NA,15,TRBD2,CASRTGTSGRNEQFF,TGTGCCAGCAGAACCGGGACTAGCGGGAGAAATGAGCAGTTCTTC